Listed here are 21 T cell receptor beta chains from one sample, sequenced in a study of STAT5B mutations in CD4+ large granular lymphocyte leukemia. The protocol was immunoSEQ multiplex PCR, while the TCRdb copy is restricted to in-frame clones and leaves out a portion. The data show 45,000 to 50,000 clones, approximately 83% seen once. Input material: CD4+ T cells from blood buffy coats. These receptors all stem from a human donor in good health.

This chain joins TRBV18 and TRBJ2-5; no clear D. Looked up from germline, CDR1 is KGHSH and CDR2 is LQKENI. There are 16 residues in the CDR3. V was pared by 3 bases and J by 0 bases, with 14 bases between. The DNA for the CDR3 is TGTGCCAGCTCACCCGGGTGGTCGGGTAACCAAGAGACCCAGTACTTC. Encoded protein: CASSPGWSGNQETQYF.

The chain carries TRBV7-9 and TRBJ1-2; D is unclear. V lost 3 bases and J 7 bases, leaving 12 bases between the germline ends. The V gene's germline CDR1 is SEHNR and CDR2 FQNEAQ (reference sequence). The CDR3 totals 13 residues. The DNA for the CDR3 is TGTGCCAGCAGCTTGGGAAGCTTAGGTGGCTACACCTTC. It specifies CASSLGSLGGYTF.

This clone has more than one count but fewer than ten. This specimen includes other DNA sequences encoding the same CDR3. The V and J genes are TRBV9 and TRBJ1-6; D not certain. CDR3 length: 14 residues. Trimming took 0 bases from V and 5 from J, leaving 6 bases between them. CDR1 and CDR2 from the germline V gene are SGDLS and YYNGEE. The CDR3 here is CASSVGQDNSPLHF. CDR3 nucleotides: TGTGCCAGCAGCGTAGGTCAGGATAATTCACCCCTCCACTTT.

The chain links TRBV30 to TRBJ1-3; tentatively, D is TRBD1 (5 bases). The CDR3 contains 15 residues. Germline-derived CDR1 and CDR2 are GTSNPN and SVGIG (reference sequence). The V gene lost 2 bases and the J gene lost 4 bases, with 15 bases spanning the gap. CDR3 in DNA: TGTGCCTGGAGTCCCCCCGGGACTCCGGGAAACACCATATATTTT. Protein product: CAWSPPGTPGNTIYF.

V is TRBV9 and J is TRBJ2-7, with TRBD1 identical over 7 bases. Germline CDR1 reads SGDLS; CDR2 reads YYNGEE. With V trimmed by 0 bases and J by 2 bases, 5 bases remained unmatched. The CDR3 spans 15 residues. In DNA, the CDR3 is TGTGCCAGCAGCGTAGATCCGGGACAGCCCTACGAGCAGTACTTC. It yields the protein CASSVDPGQPYEQYF.

J is TRBJ2-2 and V is TRBV9; D remains unclear. The germline V gene has CDR1 SGDLS and CDR2 YYNGEE. The CDR3 runs 14 residues. Trimming pared 0 bases from V and 4 bases from J, leaving 7 bases between. The CDR3 coding sequence is TGTGCCAGCAGCGTAGCGACTGGCACCGGGGAGCTGTTTTTT. Protein sequence: CASSVATGTGELFF.

The chain uses TRBV7-9 and TRBJ1-2; 11 nucleotides align to TRBD1. With V trimmed by 2 bases and J by 4 bases, 9 bases remained unmatched. The CDR3 runs 17 residues. Per germline, CDR1 SEHNR and CDR2 FQNEAQ (reference sequence). CDR3 amino acids: CASSLRVGTGGSYGYTF. Here the CDR3 DNA reads TGTGCCAGCAGCTTAAGGGTCGGGACAGGGGGTAGCTATGGCTACACCTTC. Based on the CDR3 plus reference TRBV7-9 and TRBJ1-2, the full variable domain is DTGVSQNPRHKITKRGQNVTFRCDPISEHNRLYWYRQTLGQGPEFLTYFQNEAQLEKSRLLSDRFSAERPKGSFSTLEIQRTEQGDSAMYLCASSLRVGTGGSYGYTFGSGTRLTVV.

The V gene is TRBV15, the J gene TRBJ1-2; 8 positions match TRBD1. J was trimmed by 7 bases and V by 0 bases; bases with no gene match: 4. CDR3 length equals 14 residues. Germline CDR1 LNHNV, CDR2 YYDKDF (reference sequence). CDR3 sequence reads: CATSRDDTGGGYTF. DNA of the CDR3: TGTGCCACCAGCAGAGATGATACAGGGGGTGGCTACACCTTC.

This CDR3 reads CASSYDGGQNIQYF. For the CDR3, the DNA is TGTGCCAGCAGTTACGACGGGGGGCAAAACATTCAGTACTTC. The chain employs TRBV6-5 and TRBJ2-4; possibly TRBD2 for D (7 bases). V was shortened by 2 bases and J by 5 bases, with 10 bases between the two germline ends. The CDR3 length is 14 residues. Germline V gene sequence: CDR1 MNHEY, CDR2 SVGAGI.

This chain uses TRBV6-4 with TRBJ2-3, with D possibly matching TRBD2 (5 bases). Per germline, CDR1 MRHNA and CDR2 SNTAGT. The CDR3 runs to 17 residues. Trimming took off 3 bases at V and 0 bases at J, with 16 bases between the two ends. In DNA form, the CDR3 reads TGTGCCAGCAGTGAAGGTAGCGATACTACTAGCACAGATACGCAGTATTTT. Translating gives CASSEGSDTTSTDTQYF.

The chain links TRBV10-3 to TRBJ1-3; no definite D call. The CDR3 loop spans 14 amino acids. Trimming removed 9 bases from V and 0 bases from J, with 12 bases in between. Looked up from germline, CDR1 is ENHRY and CDR2 is SYGVKD. For the CDR3, the DNA is TGTGCCATTAGAGGGATGATCTCTGGAAACACCATATATTTT. It encodes CAIRGMISGNTIYF.

The chain uses TRBV29-1 and TRBJ2-1, with 7 bases aligning to TRBD1. The CDR3 extends over 14 amino acids. V shed 4 bases and J 0 bases; nucleotides not matched to a gene: 3. From germline, CDR1 is SQVTM and CDR2 ANQGSEA. The CDR3 sequence: CSVGRDSSYNEQFF. The CDR3 DNA follows: TGCAGCGTTGGCCGGGACAGCTCCTACAATGAGCAGTTCTTC.

J is TRBJ1-2 and V is TRBV2; D perhaps matches TRBD1 (5 bases). CDR3 length: 13 residues. With 4 bases removed from V and 4 bases from J, the gap between germline ends came to 10 bases. The germline CDR1 and CDR2 sequences are SNHLY and FYNNEI. This chain's CDR3 is CASSVRGGYGYTF. The DNA for the CDR3 is TGTGCCAGCAGTGTTAGGGGTGGCTATGGCTACACCTTC.

V usage is TRBV6-5 and J usage is TRBJ1-1; D uncertain. This CDR3 has 14 amino acids. V was pared by 0 bases and J by 4 bases, with 9 bases between. Per the germline V gene, CDR1 is MNHEY and CDR2 is SVGAGI. CDR3 coding DNA: TGTGCCAGCAGTTACTCGTATGGGTCCACTGAAGCTTTCTTT. This sequence encodes CASSYSYGSTEAFF.

This chain joins TRBV19 and TRBJ1-1; D gene unclear. This CDR3 has 13 amino acids. Germline assignment: CDR1 LNHDA and CDR2 SQIVND (reference sequence). V lost 4 bases to trimming and J lost 0 bases, with 6 bases between them. CDR3 amino acids: CASSSQMNTEAFF. The CDR3 DNA is TGTGCCAGTAGTAGTCAAATGAACACTGAAGCTTTCTTT.

The chain is built from TRBV29-1 and TRBJ1-1, with D possibly matching TRBD1 (5 bases). Germline V gene data show CDR1 as SQVTM and CDR2 as ANQGSEA. This CDR3 contains 11 residues. Trimming cost V 6 bases and J 4 bases, with 9 bases left between them. The DNA of the CDR3 is TGCAGCGTGGGACTCCGCACTGAAGCTTTCTTT. Amino acid sequence: CSVGLRTEAFF.

The rearrangement uses TRBV5-1 and TRBJ1-2, with D uncertain. The CDR3 has 16 residues. The V end lost 0 bases, the J end lost 2 bases, and 14 bases lay between the germline ends. Per the germline V gene, CDR1 is SGHRS and CDR2 is YFSETQ. The CDR3 coding sequence is TGCGCCAGCAGCTTGGCCGGGCAGGCCCCCAACTATGGCTACACCTTC. Amino acids: CASSLAGQAPNYGYTF.

This chain uses TRBV4-2 with TRBJ1-2, with TRBD1 identical over 9 bases. The V gene end was trimmed by 1 base and the J gene end by 6 bases; junction bases not matched to a gene: 6. CDR1 and CDR2 from the germline V gene are LGHNA and YNFKEQ. The CDR3 runs 15 residues. The DNA for the CDR3 is TGTGCCAGCAGCCAAGGGACCCGGACAGGGGATGGCTACACCTTC. Protein sequence: CASSQGTRTGDGYTF.

V usage is TRBV11-3 and J usage is TRBJ2-7; 7 positions match TRBD1. V lost 3 bases, J lost 0 bases, and 2 bases stayed unmatched. The germline V gene encodes CDR1 SGHNT and CDR2 YENEEA. CDR3 length: 14 residues. CDR3 sequence (DNA): TGTGCCAGCAGCTTCCAGGGGGTCTCCTACGAGCAGTACTTC. This codes for CASSFQGVSYEQYF. Full variable domain (missing parts from reference TRBV11-3 and TRBJ2-7): EAGVVQSPRYKIIEKKQPVAFWCNPISGHNTLYWYLQNLGQGPELLIRYENEEAVDDSQLPKDRFSAERLKGVDSTLKIQPAELGDSAVYLCASSFQGVSYEQYFGPGTRLTVT.

This chain connects TRBV9 to TRBJ2-7; TRBD2 aligns across 10 bases. J was trimmed by 7 bases and V by 2 bases; bases with no gene match: 9. Germline CDR1 and CDR2: SGDLS and YYNGEE. The CDR3 contains 15 residues. In DNA, the CDR3 is TGTGCCAGCAGCGTCCAGCGGGAGGGCCCAGGTGAGCAGTACTTC. It encodes CASSVQREGPGEQYF.

The chain couples TRBV10-2 to TRBJ1-1; D ambiguous. CDR3 length equals 12 residues. Looked up from germline, CDR1 is WSHSY and CDR2 is SAAADI. V was shortened by 5 bases and J by 0 bases, with 4 bases between the two germline ends. The CDR3 loop is CASSSVNTEAFF. The CDR3 nucleotides are TGCGCCAGCAGTTCAGTGAACACTGAAGCTTTCTTT.